This T cell receptor beta chain comes out of a study of PD-L1 blockade in urothelial cancer (dated by TCRdb to about 2017). Context from the whole study: Therapy was started at some point between 2013 and 2015 for all patients, and atezolizumab 1,200 mg was administered intravenously every 3 weeks. About 90% of the roughly 29 patients were males with bladder-origin urothelial cancer, and about 65% of the roughly 30 reported a prior smoking history. An ECOG performance status of 0 or 1 was recorded for the patients, and 0 to 3 prior chemotherapy regimens had been received by the patients. Blood samples were analyzed at two time points: 3 weeks after treatment start (second dose) and 6 weeks after treatment start. Blood samples gave median yields of about 150,000 T cells and approximately 80,000 unique TCRs, along with a median clonality of about 0.084. Somatic, immune and clinical correlates of response to PD-L1 blockade with atezolizumab in urothelial cancer were the focus of an exploratory multi-omic analysis. Pretreatment tumor samples, along with matched peripheral blood serially collected before and after atezolizumab treatment, were subjected to TCR sequencing. Progression-free survival longer than 6 months counted as durable clinical benefit, and TCR features were additionally tested against both progression-free and overall survival. In the same patients, whole exome sequencing and RNA sequencing of pretreatment tumors were performed in addition to TCR sequencing. Durable clinical benefit was achieved by nine patients but not by the remaining 20. Some 30 patients had pretreatment blood TCR-seq, some 25 had at least one posttreatment blood collection, and some 25 had tumor TCR-seq.

Only a few counts were recorded for this clone. Its specific antigen is unknown. No much larger clone is present one base from it, and per-base qualities are unavailable. Study-level results and caveats: A pretreatment peripheral blood TCR clonality below the median was linked to improved progression-free and overall survival. Because of the small sample size (n ≈ 29) and the many exploratory analyses performed, the results are intended to be regarded as hypothesis-generating. Patients with durable benefit showed greater expansion of tumor-associated TCR clones in peripheral blood 3 weeks after starting treatment (n of about 22, p = 0.022).

Each PCR received spiked-in synthetic TCR analog templates so that absolute template abundance could be estimated from read counts. The immunoSEQ assay used bias-controlled V and J gene primers to amplify TCRbeta CDR3 regions from genomic DNA. Sequencing of rearranged TCRbeta segments was done at approximately 20X coverage. In the source study's methods: Sequencing errors were corrected by clustering and CDR3s were annotated against IMGT to assign V, D and J genes. Downstream analyses used only productive TCRbeta rearrangements and left out out-of-frame or stop-codon sequences. Clonality was calculated as one minus the Shannon entropy normalized by the log of the number of unique productive sequences. Clones differing between time points or between blood and tumor were identified using Fisher's exact test with Benjamini-Hochberg correction, with an adjusted p below 0.01 applied as the threshold. In its TCRdb copy, this immuneACCESS table keeps in-frame sequences only and misses some clones. Where compared with another copy, unresolved V genes explain less than half of these, and the others have no known cause. The V and J calls and clone size come from that table; D and trimming were worked out from the DNA. Here the sample has approximately 47,000 clones; roughly 80% occur a single time. The ten largest clones add up to about 10% of the sample.

This specimen's time point label, interpreted: peripheral blood 6 weeks after treatment start. A cohort of 25 to 30 patients with locally advanced or metastatic urothelial carcinoma, treated at Memorial Sloan Kettering on a trial protocol, was included. Peripheral blood mononuclear cells were collected pretreatment and during treatment, with between 1 and 8 total time points per patient. The Qiagen DNeasy Blood extraction kit was used to purify genomic DNA from total PBMCs and tumor samples. PBMCs were collected pretreatment and during treatment, and were isolated and stored as previously described. From cysteine to phenylalanine, the CDR3 is 14 amino acids long. Left in the record is the CDR3 DNA by itself, 42 bases read in frame from the first base. Trimming at the junction amounts to 4 bases on V and 0 bases on J, and the germline ends lie 10 bases apart. From a lookup of the germline V gene, CDR1 and CDR2 are MNHEY and SVGAGI.

The sequence was obtained from a man between 65 and 80 years old with urothelial cancer. The specimen was PBMCs, collected around atezolizumab (anti-PD-L1) treatment. The chain links TRBV6-5 with TRBJ2-7; no D gene call is confident. The nucleotides are TGTGCCAGCAGTTTAGCTGTCAGCTCCTACGAGCAGTACTTC. This codes for CASSLAVSSYEQYF.